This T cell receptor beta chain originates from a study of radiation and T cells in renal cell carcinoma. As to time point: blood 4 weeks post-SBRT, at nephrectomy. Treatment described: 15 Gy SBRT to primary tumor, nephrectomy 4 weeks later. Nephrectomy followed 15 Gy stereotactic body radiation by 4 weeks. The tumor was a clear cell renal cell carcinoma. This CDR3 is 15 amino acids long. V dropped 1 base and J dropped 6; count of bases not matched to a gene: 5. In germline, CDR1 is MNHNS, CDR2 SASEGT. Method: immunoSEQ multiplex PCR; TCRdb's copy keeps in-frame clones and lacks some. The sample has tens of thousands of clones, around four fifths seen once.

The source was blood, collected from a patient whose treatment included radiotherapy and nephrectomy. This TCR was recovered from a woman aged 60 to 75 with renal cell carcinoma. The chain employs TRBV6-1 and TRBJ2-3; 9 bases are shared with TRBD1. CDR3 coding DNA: TGTGCCAGCAGTGAAGAGGGGACAGGGACTGATACGCAGTATTTT. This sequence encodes CASSEEGTGTDTQYF.